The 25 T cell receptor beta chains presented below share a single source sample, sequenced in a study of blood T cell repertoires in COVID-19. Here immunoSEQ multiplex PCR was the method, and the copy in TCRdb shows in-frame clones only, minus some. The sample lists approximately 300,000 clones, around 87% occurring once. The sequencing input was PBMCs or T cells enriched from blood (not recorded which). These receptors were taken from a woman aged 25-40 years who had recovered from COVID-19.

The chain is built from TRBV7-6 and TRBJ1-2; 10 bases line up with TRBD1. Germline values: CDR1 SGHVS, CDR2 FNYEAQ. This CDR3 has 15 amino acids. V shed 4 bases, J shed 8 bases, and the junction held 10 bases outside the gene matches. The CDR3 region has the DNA TGTGCCAGCAGCTCGCACCGACAGGGGGCTGAGGGCTACACCTTC. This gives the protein CASSSHRQGAEGYTF.

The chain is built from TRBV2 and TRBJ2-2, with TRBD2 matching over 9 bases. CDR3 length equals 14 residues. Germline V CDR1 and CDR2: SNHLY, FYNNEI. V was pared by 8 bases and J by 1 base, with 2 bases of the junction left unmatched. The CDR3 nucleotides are TGTGCCAGCGCTAGCGGGATGAACACCGGGGAGCTGTTTTTT. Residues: CASASGMNTGELFF. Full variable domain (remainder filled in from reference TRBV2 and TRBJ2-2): EPEVTQTPSHQVTQMGQEVILRCVPISNHLYFYWYRQILGQKVEFLVSFYNNEISEKSEIFDDQFSVERPDGSNFTLKIRSTKLEDSAMYFCASASGMNTGELFFGEGSRLTVL.

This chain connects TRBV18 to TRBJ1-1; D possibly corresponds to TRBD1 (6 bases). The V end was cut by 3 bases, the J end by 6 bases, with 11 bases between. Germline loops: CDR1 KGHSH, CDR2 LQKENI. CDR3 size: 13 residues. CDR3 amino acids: CASSPDRLSEAFF. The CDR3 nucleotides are TGTGCCAGCTCACCGGACAGACTATCTGAAGCTTTCTTT.

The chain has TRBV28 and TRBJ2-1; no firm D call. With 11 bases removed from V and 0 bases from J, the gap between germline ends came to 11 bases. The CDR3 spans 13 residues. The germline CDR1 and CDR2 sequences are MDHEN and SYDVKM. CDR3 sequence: CAVRHSSYNEQFF. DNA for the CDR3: TGTGCCGTACGCCACAGCTCCTACAATGAGCAGTTCTTC.

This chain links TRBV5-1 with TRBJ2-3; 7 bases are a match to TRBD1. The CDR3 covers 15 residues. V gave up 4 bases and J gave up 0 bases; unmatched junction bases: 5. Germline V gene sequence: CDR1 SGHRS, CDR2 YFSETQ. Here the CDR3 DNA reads TGCGCCAGCAGCCCCGGGACAGTGAGCACAGATACGCAGTATTTT. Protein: CASSPGTVSTDTQYF.

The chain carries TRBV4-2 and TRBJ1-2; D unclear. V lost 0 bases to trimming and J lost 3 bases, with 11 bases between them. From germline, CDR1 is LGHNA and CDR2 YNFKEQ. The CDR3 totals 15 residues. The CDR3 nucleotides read TGTGCCAGCAGCCAAGAGGGCCGCGAATACTATGGCTACACCTTC. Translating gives CASSQEGREYYGYTF.

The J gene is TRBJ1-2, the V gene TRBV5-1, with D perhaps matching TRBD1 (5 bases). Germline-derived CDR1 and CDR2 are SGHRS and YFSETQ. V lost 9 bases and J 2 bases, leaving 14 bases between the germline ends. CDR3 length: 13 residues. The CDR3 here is CATTSGENYGYTF. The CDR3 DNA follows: TGCGCCACCACTTCGGGGGAAAACTATGGCTACACCTTC.

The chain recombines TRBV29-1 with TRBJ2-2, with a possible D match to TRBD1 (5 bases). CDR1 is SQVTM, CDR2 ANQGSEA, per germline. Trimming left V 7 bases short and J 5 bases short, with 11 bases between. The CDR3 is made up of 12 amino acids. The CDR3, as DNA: TGCAGCGCCCTCCCAGGGACCGGGGAGCTGTTTTTT. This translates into CSALPGTGELFF.

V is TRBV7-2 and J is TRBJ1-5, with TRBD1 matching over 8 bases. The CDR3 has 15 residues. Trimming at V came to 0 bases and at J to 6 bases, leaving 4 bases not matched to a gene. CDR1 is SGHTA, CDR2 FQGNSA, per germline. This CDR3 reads CASSLAAGGSQPQHF. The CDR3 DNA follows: TGTGCCAGCAGCTTAGCGGCAGGGGGCAGTCAGCCCCAGCATTTT.

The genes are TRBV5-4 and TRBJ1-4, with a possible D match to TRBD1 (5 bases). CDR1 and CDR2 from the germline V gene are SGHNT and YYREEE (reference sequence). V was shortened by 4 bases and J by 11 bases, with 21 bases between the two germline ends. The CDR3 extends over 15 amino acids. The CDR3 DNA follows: TGTGCCAGCAGCGCTGGGGGGAATGGGGGAGAGAAACTGTTTTTT. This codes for CASSAGGNGGEKLFF.

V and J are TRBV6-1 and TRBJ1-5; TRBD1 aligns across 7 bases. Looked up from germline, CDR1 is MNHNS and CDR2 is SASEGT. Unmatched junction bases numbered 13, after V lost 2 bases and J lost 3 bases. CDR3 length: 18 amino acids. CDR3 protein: CASSESTLTGRINQPQHF. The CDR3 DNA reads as TGTGCCAGCAGTGAATCAACCTTGACAGGGAGGATCAATCAGCCCCAGCATTTT.

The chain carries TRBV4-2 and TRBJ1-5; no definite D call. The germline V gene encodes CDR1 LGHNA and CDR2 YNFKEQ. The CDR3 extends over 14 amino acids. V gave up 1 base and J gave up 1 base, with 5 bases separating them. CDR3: CASSQAGSNQPQHF. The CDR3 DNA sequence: TGTGCCAGCAGCCAAGCCGGGAGCAATCAGCCCCAGCATTTT.

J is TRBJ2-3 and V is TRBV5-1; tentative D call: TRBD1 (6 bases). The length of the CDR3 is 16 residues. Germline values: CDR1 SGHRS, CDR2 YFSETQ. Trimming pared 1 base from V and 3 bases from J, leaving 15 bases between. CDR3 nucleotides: TGCGCCAGCAGCTTGTTGGACAGAGGAGCGACAGATACGCAGTATTTT. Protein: CASSLLDRGATDTQYF. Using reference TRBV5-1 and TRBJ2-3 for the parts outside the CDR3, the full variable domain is KAGVTQTPRYLIKTRGQQVTLSCSPISGHRSVSWYQQTPGQGLQFLFEYFSETQRNKGNFPGRFSGRQFSNSRSEMNVSTLELGDSALYLCASSLLDRGATDTQYFGPGTRLTVL.

This CDR3 is CASSLFGRAEAFF. The DNA of the CDR3 is TGTGCCAGCAGTTTATTCGGCAGGGCTGAAGCTTTCTTT. V usage is TRBV27 and J usage is TRBJ1-1; D may be TRBD1 (5 bases). This CDR3 is 13 amino acids long. Germline CDR1 and CDR2: MNHEY and SMNVEV (reference sequence). V lost 1 base and J lost 6, with 9 bases in between.

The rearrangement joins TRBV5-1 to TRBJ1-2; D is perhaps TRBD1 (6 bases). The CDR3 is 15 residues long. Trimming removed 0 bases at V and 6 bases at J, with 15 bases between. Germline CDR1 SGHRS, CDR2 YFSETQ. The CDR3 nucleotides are TGCGCCAGCAGCTTGGTGGGGGCGCAGGTGCATGGCTACACCTTC. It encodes CASSLVGAQVHGYTF.

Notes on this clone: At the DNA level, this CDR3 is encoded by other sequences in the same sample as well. CDR3 loop: CASSPGGSYEQYF. Here the CDR3 DNA reads TGTGCCAGCAGCCCGGGTGGGAGCTACGAGCAGTACTTC. The chain employs TRBV5-6 and TRBJ2-7, with D possibly TRBD2 on 5 matching bases. Trimming removed 4 bases from V and 3 bases from J, with 11 bases in between. Germline CDR1 is SGHDT and CDR2 is YYEEEE. The CDR3 loop spans 13 amino acids.

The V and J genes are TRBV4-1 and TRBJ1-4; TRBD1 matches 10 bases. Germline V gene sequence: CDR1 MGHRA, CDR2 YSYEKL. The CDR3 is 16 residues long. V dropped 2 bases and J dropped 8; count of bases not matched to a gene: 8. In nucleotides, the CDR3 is TGCGCCAGCAGCCAACCGCGACAGGGGGCCACCGAAAAACTGTTTTTT. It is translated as CASSQPRQGATEKLFF.

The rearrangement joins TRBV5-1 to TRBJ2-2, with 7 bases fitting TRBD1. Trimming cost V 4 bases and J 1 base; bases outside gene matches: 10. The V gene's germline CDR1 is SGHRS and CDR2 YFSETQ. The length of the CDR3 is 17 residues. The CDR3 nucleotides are TGCGCCAGCAGCCTACTCTATGGGACAGAGAACACCGGGGAGCTGTTTTTT. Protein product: CASSLLYGTENTGELFF.

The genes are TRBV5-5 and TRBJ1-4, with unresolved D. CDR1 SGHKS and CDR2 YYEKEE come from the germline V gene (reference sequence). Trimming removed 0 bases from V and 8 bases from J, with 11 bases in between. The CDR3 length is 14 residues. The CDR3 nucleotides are TGTGCCAGCAGCTTGGGATTCTTCCGGGAAAAACTGTTTTTT. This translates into CASSLGFFREKLFF.

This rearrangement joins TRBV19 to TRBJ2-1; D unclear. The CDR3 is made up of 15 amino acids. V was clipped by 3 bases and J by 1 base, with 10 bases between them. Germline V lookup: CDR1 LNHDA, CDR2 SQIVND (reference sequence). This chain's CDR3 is CASSIQNPSYNEQFF. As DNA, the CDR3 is TGTGCCAGTAGTATCCAGAACCCGTCCTACAATGAGCAGTTCTTC. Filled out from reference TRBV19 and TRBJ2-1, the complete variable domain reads DGGITQSPKYLFRKEGQNVTLSCEQNLNHDAMYWYRQDPGQGLRLIYYSQIVNDFQKGDIAEGYSVSREKKESFPLTVTSAQKNPTAFYLCASSIQNPSYNEQFFGPGTRLTVL.

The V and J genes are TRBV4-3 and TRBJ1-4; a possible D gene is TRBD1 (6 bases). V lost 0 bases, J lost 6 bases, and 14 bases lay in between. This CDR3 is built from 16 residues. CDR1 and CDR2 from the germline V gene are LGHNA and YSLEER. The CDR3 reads CASSQEVWGLDEKLFF. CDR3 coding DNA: TGCGCCAGCAGCCAAGAGGTTTGGGGGCTGGATGAAAAACTGTTTTTT.

CDR3 nucleotide sequence: TGTGCCACCAGTGATGTCGACAGGGACTATGGCTACACCTTC. Translating gives CATSDVDRDYGYTF. This chain connects TRBV24-1 to TRBJ1-2, with 7 bases lining up with TRBD1. The CDR3 has 14 amino acids. V shed 3 bases, J shed 3 bases, and the junction held 3 bases outside the gene matches. The V gene's germline CDR1 is KGHDR and CDR2 SFDVKD.

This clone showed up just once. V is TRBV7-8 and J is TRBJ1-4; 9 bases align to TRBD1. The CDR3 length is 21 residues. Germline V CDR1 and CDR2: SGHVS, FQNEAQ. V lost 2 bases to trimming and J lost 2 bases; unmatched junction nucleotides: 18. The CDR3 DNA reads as TGTGCCAGCAGCTTATCTCCCATCGCGCGGGACAGGGAGGGGACTAATGAAAAACTGTTTTTT. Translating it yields CASSLSPIARDREGTNEKLFF. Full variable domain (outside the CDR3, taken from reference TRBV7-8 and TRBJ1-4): GAGVSQSPRYKVAKRGQDVALRCDPISGHVSLFWYQQALGQGPEFLTYFQNEAQLDKSGLPSDRFFAERPEGSVSTLKIQRTQQEDSAVYLCASSLSPIARDREGTNEKLFFGSGTQLSVL.

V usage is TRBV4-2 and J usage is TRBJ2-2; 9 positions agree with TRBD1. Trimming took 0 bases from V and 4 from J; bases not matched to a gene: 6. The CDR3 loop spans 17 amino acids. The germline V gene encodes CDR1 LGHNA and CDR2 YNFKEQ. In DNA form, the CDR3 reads TGTGCCAGCAGCCAAGATCGGGGACAGGGTGCCACCGGGGAGCTGTTTTTT. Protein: CASSQDRGQGATGELFF.

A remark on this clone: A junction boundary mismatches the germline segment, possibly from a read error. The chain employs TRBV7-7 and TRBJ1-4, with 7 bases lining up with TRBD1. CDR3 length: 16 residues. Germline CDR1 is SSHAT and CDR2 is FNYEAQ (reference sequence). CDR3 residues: CASSLRQTGFCEKLFF. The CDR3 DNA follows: TGTGCTAGCAGCTTACGCCAGACAGGGTTCTGTGAAAAACTGTTTTTT.